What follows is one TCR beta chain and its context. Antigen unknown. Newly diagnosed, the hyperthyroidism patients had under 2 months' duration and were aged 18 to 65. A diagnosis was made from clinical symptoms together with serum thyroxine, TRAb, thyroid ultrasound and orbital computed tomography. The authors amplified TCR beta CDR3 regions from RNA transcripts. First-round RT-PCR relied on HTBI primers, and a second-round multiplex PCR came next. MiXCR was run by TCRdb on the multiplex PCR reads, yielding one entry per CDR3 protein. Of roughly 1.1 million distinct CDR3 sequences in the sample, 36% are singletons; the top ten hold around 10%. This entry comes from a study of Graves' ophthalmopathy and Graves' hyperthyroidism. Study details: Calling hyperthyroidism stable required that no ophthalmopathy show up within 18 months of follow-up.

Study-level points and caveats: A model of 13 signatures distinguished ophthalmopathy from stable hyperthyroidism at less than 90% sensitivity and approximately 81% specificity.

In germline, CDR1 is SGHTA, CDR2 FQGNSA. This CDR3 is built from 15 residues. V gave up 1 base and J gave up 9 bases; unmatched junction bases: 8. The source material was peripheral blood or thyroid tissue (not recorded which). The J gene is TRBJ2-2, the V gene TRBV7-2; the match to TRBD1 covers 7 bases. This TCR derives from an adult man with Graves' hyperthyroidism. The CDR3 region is CASSLVGTATRELFF. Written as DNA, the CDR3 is TGTGCCAGCAGCTTAGTAGGGACAGCGACTCGGGAGCTGTTTTTT.